This T cell receptor (beta chain) is drawn from a study of T-cell reconstitution after alpha-beta-depleted transplantation in children. Germline V CDR1 and CDR2: SGHVS, FQNEAQ. V dropped 4 bases and J dropped 3; count of bases not matched to a gene: 5. CDR3 size: 15 residues. Unique molecular identifiers were incorporated when the TCRbeta library was constructed. TCRdb itself ran the PCR reads through MiXCR, one entry per CDR3 protein. The sample carries about 270,000 distinct CDR3 sequences, roughly 9.5% recorded once. The J gene is TRBJ2-3, the V gene TRBV7-8; TRBD2 matches at 9 bases. The sample here was PBMCs from the stem cell graft donor, taken from the stem cell graft. The clonotype originates from a human donor who donated a stem cell graft to a child with SCID. DNA for the CDR3: TGTGCCAGCAGCTCCCAGACTAGCGGTACAGATACGCAGTATTTT. It yields the protein CASSSQTSGTDTQYF.